These 26 T cell receptor beta chains originate from one sample sequenced in a study of T cells after yellow fever vaccination. TCRdb itself ran the 5' RACE reads through MiXCR, one entry per CDR3 protein. The sample consists of about 550,000 distinct CDR3 sequences, under 25% of them appearing once. This specimen consisted of PBMCs, obtained 15 days after the yellow fever booster vaccination. All receptors derive from a man younger than 40 who received the YFV17D yellow fever vaccine.

This clonotype has just a few counts. CDR3 bases: TGCAGTGCTAGAGTTGAAACATCGGGCGAGCAGTACTTC. Protein product: CSARVETSGEQYF. V and J are TRBV20-1 and TRBJ2-7; D is undetermined. Trimming removed 1 base at V and 6 bases at J, with 13 bases between. The CDR3 contains 13 residues. Germline V gene sequence: CDR1 DFQATT, CDR2 SNEGSKA (reference sequence).

The rearrangement uses TRBV29-1 and TRBJ2-7, with 11 bases fitting TRBD2. Germline lookup yields CDR1 SQVTM and CDR2 ANQGSEA. The V segment lost 4 bases and the J segment 4 bases; nucleotides outside the gene matches: 3. This CDR3 is built from 13 residues. CDR3 in amino acids: CSVGSGRAYEQYF. The CDR3 nucleotides read TGCAGCGTTGGTAGCGGGAGGGCTTACGAGCAGTACTTC.

This clonotype came up a few times. The CDR3 loop reads CSAVDGKETQYF. The CDR3 DNA reads TGCAGCGCCGTCGACGGGAAAGAGACCCAGTACTTC. The chain uses TRBV29-1 and TRBJ2-5; possibly TRBD2 for D (5 bases). This CDR3 has 12 amino acids. Germline values: CDR1 SQVTM, CDR2 ANQGSEA. With 7 bases removed from V and 3 bases from J, the gap between germline ends came to 12 bases. The full variable domain, completed using reference TRBV29-1 and TRBJ2-5, is SAVISQKPSRDICQRGTSLTIQCQVDSQVTMMFWYRQQPGQSLTLIATANQGSEATYESGFVIDKFPISRPNLTFSTLTVSNMSPEDSSIYLCSAVDGKETQYFGPGTRLLVL.

This clonotype came up many times. J is TRBJ2-1 and V is TRBV12-5; TRBD2 might be the D (5 bases). V lost 1 base to trimming and J lost 15 bases, with 13 bases between them. Germline lookup yields CDR1 LGHNT and CDR2 FRNRAP. The CDR3 is made up of 12 amino acids. The CDR3: CASGLAGKQPFF. The CDR3 bases are TGTGCTAGTGGTTTGGCCGGGAAACAGCCGTTCTTC.

The rearrangement uses TRBV2 and TRBJ2-5, with TRBD2 matching over 8 bases. The CDR3 is 15 amino acids. The ends lost 5 bases at V and 0 bases at J; junction bases unmatched: 5. Germline lookup yields CDR1 SNHLY and CDR2 FYNNEI. The CDR3 reads CASSPNSGNQETQYF. The CDR3 DNA is TGTGCCAGCAGTCCTAATAGCGGGAACCAAGAGACCCAGTACTTC.

A few counts support this clonotype. The chain is built from TRBV21-1 and TRBJ2-5; the table calls TRBD1, which could not be checked here. TRBV21-1 is deemed a pseudogene. CDR3 size: 17 residues. CDR3 nucleotides: TGTGCCAGCAGCAAAGAGAAGGGGGGACAGCCTCAAGAGACCCAGTACTTC. It yields the protein CASSKEKGGQPQETQYF.

The chain couples TRBV7-2 to TRBJ1-2; 7 bases are a match to TRBD1. Germline V lookup: CDR1 SGHTA, CDR2 FQGNSA. The J segment lost 5 bases and the V segment lost 6 bases, leaving 18 bases of the junction unmatched. The CDR3 is 17 amino acids. The CDR3: CASSLAGGRPGGYGYTF. In DNA form, the CDR3 reads TGTGCCAGCAGTCTAGCTGGGGGCCGGCCAGGGGGATATGGCTACACCTTC.

There are a few counts of this clonotype. The chain couples TRBV3-1 to TRBJ2-5, with TRBD2 identical over 8 bases. Trimming took 3 bases from V and 5 from J; bases not matched to a gene: 8. This CDR3 comprises 15 residues. The V gene's germline CDR1 is LGHDT and CDR2 YNNKEL (reference sequence). DNA for the CDR3: TGTGCCAGCAGCCACCATGGAGCGGGAGTGGAGACCCAGTACTTC. This gives the protein CASSHHGAGVETQYF.

The rearrangement links TRBV6-5 to TRBJ2-1, with D hard to call. Germline V gives CDR1 MNHEY, CDR2 SVGAGI. This CDR3 region has 12 residues. V was clipped by 5 bases and J by 9 bases, with 11 bases between them. CDR3 sequence reads: CASSRTKGEQFF. DNA for the CDR3: TGTGCCAGCAGTCGAACTAAGGGTGAGCAGTTCTTC.

The sample holds a few counts of this clonotype. This rearrangement joins TRBV28 to TRBJ2-5; 7 bases align to TRBD2. The length of the CDR3 is 15 residues. The trim removed 3 bases at V and 3 bases at J, leaving 7 bases unmatched. The germline gives CDR1 MDHEN, CDR2 SYDVKM. CDR3 amino acids: CASSFWGGRKETQYF. The CDR3 DNA reads as TGTGCCAGCAGTTTTTGGGGAGGGCGGAAAGAGACCCAGTACTTC. Full variable domain (outside the CDR3, taken from reference TRBV28 and TRBJ2-5): DVKVTQSSRYLVKRTGEKVFLECVQDMDHENMFWYRQDPGLGLRLIYFSYDVKMKEKGDIPEGYSVSREKKERFSLILESASTNQTSMYLCASSFWGGRKETQYFGPGTRLLVL.

This clonotype was counted between two and nine times. The rearrangement links TRBV5-5 to TRBJ2-7; D may match TRBD1 or TRBD2 (6 bases each). The V and J ends lost 5 bases and 4 bases respectively, with 19 bases between them. This CDR3 is built from 15 residues. CDR1 is SGHKS and CDR2 is YYEKEE in the germline V gene (reference sequence). CDR3 bases: TGTGCCAGCAGAAGGGACCGCGGAGGGGGGTACGAGCAGTACTTC. This translates into CASRRDRGGGYEQYF.

This chain joins TRBV7-9 and TRBJ1-1; the D is unclear. CDR1 is SEHNR, CDR2 FQNEAQ, per germline (reference sequence). The CDR3 sequence is 13 residues long. The V and J ends lost 5 bases and 7 bases respectively, with 14 bases between them. For the CDR3, the DNA is TGTGCCAGCAGCCCCGGAGTCTTATTTGAAGCTTTCTTT. Amino acid sequence: CASSPGVLFEAFF.

Here the CDR3 reads CASSRGTGVWVEQYF. CDR3 nucleotide sequence: TGCGCCAGCAGCCGCGGGACAGGTGTTTGGGTCGAGCAGTACTTC. The V gene is TRBV4-3, the J gene TRBJ2-7; the match to TRBD1 covers 8 bases. CDR1 is LGHNA and CDR2 is YSLEER in the germline V gene. The CDR3 is made up of 15 amino acids. V dropped 4 bases and J dropped 6; count of bases not matched to a gene: 11.

V usage is TRBV15 and J usage is TRBJ2-7, with 8 bases identical to TRBD1. V trimming: 5 bases; J trimming: 4 bases; junction bases outside the gene matches: 22. The germline gives CDR1 LNHNV, CDR2 YYDKDF (reference sequence). This CDR3 spans 19 amino acids. CDR3 loop: CATSRDFRAGTGFFYEQYF. Here the CDR3 DNA reads TGTGCCACCAGCCGTGATTTTAGGGCCGGGACAGGTTTTTTTTACGAGCAGTACTTC.

The CDR3 region has the DNA TGTGCCAGCAGTTTAGCTAGCGGCCCGTATTTTTACGAGCAGTACTTC. This gives the protein CASSLASGPYFYEQYF. This chain uses TRBV12-3 or TRBV12-4 with TRBJ2-7; D perhaps matches TRBD2 (6 bases). CDR3 length equals 16 residues. With 0 bases removed from V and 4 bases from J, the gap between germline ends came to 16 bases.

V and J are TRBV24-1 and TRBJ2-7; possibly TRBD1 or TRBD2 for D (5 bases each). Germline lookup yields CDR1 KGHDR and CDR2 SFDVKD. The CDR3 contains 13 residues. With 9 bases removed from V and 4 bases from J, the gap between germline ends came to 15 bases. The CDR3 is CATGTGLSYEQYF. The CDR3 DNA is TGTGCCACCGGGACGGGCTTGAGTTACGAGCAGTACTTC.

This clonotype was counted a few times. This chain connects TRBV7-8 to TRBJ2-5; the D gene is possibly TRBD2 (6 bases). The CDR3 is 15 residues long. Trimming pared 7 bases from V and 2 bases from J, leaving 17 bases between. CDR1 is SGHVS, CDR2 FQNEAQ, per germline. The CDR3 loop reads CASIGPSDDQETQYF. The CDR3 bases are TGTGCCAGCATCGGGCCTAGCGATGATCAAGAGACCCAGTACTTC. Combining the CDR3 with reference TRBV7-8 and TRBJ2-5 gives the whole variable domain GAGVSQSPRYKVAKRGQDVALRCDPISGHVSLFWYQQALGQGPEFLTYFQNEAQLDKSGLPSDRFFAERPEGSVSTLKIQRTQQEDSAVYLCASIGPSDDQETQYFGPGTRLLVL.

The chain is built from TRBV7-9 and TRBJ2-1; 8 positions match TRBD1. This CDR3 contains 16 residues. V was pared by 5 bases and J by 1 base, with 7 bases of the junction left unmatched. CDR1 is SEHNR and CDR2 is FQNEAQ in the germline V gene (reference sequence). Written as DNA, the CDR3 is TGTGCCAGCAGCCGTGAGGACAGGGTTTCCTACAATGAGCAGTTCTTC. This translates into CASSREDRVSYNEQFF.

This clonotype was detected only a few times. The rearrangement links TRBV28 to TRBJ2-7; 11 bases map to TRBD2. Germline loops: CDR1 MDHEN, CDR2 SYDVKM. Losses at the gene ends were 6 bases for V and 2 bases for J; bases not matched to a gene: 3. There are 14 residues in the CDR3. The CDR3 sequence: CASSTSGGTYEQYF. The CDR3 DNA reads TGTGCCAGCAGCACTAGCGGGGGAACCTACGAGCAGTACTTC.

The chain links TRBV25-1 to TRBJ2-7, with D perhaps being TRBD1 or TRBD2 (6 bases each). CDR1 MGHDK and CDR2 SYGVNS come from the germline V gene. The CDR3 runs to 14 residues. Trimming removed 5 bases from V and 2 bases from J, with 13 bases in between. The chain's CDR3 is CASSPMGGTYEQYF. DNA for the CDR3: TGTGCCAGCAGTCCGATGGGGGGCACCTACGAGCAGTACTTC.

V is TRBV12-5 and J is TRBJ2-1; 9 nucleotides match TRBD2. The trim removed 0 bases at V and 8 bases at J, leaving 5 bases unmatched. Germline V gene sequence: CDR1 LGHNT, CDR2 FRNRAP. The CDR3 consists of 15 residues. CDR3: CASGLVRASGDEQFF. The DNA for the CDR3 is TGTGCTAGTGGTTTGGTACGGGCTAGCGGGGATGAGCAGTTCTTC.

The V gene is TRBV18, the J gene TRBJ2-5, with 7 bases matching TRBD2. V shed 3 bases, J shed 3 bases, and the junction held 4 bases outside the gene matches. Germline CDR1 is KGHSH and CDR2 is LQKENI. This CDR3 spans 14 amino acids. The chain's CDR3 is CASSPPGGKETQYF. The CDR3 DNA follows: TGTGCCAGCTCACCGCCGGGGGGTAAAGAGACCCAGTACTTC.

The V and J genes are TRBV4-3 and TRBJ2-7, with 10 bases lining up with TRBD2. Germline V lookup: CDR1 LGHNA, CDR2 YSLEER. This CDR3 comprises 19 residues. Trimming took 0 bases from V and 3 from J; bases not matched to a gene: 14. This CDR3 reads CASSQDRAGGPALHYEQYF. The CDR3 coding sequence is TGCGCCAGCAGCCAAGATCGAGCGGGAGGGCCTGCTCTCCACTACGAGCAGTACTTC.

V and J are TRBV29-1 and TRBJ2-5; D is undetermined. The V gene lost 3 bases and the J gene lost 4 bases, with 12 bases spanning the gap. CDR3 length: 13 residues. Germline V lookup: CDR1 SQVTM, CDR2 ANQGSEA. The CDR3 region is CSVELGLGETQYF. The DNA for the CDR3 is TGCAGCGTTGAGCTTGGGTTGGGAGAGACCCAGTACTTC.

This clonotype turned up a few times. The chain is built from TRBV7-2 and TRBJ2-7; a possible D gene is TRBD2 (6 bases). V lost 7 bases and J 7 bases, leaving 11 bases between the germline ends. CDR3 size: 11 residues. Germline lookup yields CDR1 SGHTA and CDR2 FQGNSA. For the CDR3, the DNA is TGTGCCAGCATCCTGGGGAGGGAGCAGTACTTC. This codes for CASILGREQYF.

This chain connects TRBV28 to TRBJ2-7; D not certain. This CDR3 is 13 amino acids long. Trimming left V 6 bases short and J 0 bases short, with 9 bases between. Germline V gene sequence: CDR1 MDHEN, CDR2 SYDVKM. The chain's CDR3 is CASRNPSSYEQYF. DNA of the CDR3: TGTGCCAGCAGGAACCCCAGCTCCTACGAGCAGTACTTC.